Listed below are T cell receptor beta chains from one sample, sequenced in a study of blood T cell repertoires in COVID-19. The protocol was immunoSEQ multiplex PCR, while the TCRdb copy is restricted to in-frame clones and leaves out a portion. The repertoire holds tens of thousands of clones, with 65% to 90% as singletons. The sequencing sample was made of peripheral blood. The source is a man in his 70s with acute or convalescent COVID-19. Both conserved end residues are part of each CDR3. The D gene is left open where the match is weak. Size tells how often a clone was seen (once, few, many) or the class of an expanded clone, and some rows leave it out.

CASSMSLPTEAFF,TGTGCCAGTAGTATGAGTTTACCCACTGAAGCTTTCTTT,TRBJ1-1,NA,NA,TRBV19
CASSLRGEQYF,TGTGCCAGCAGTTTACGAGGCGAGCAGTACTTC,TRBJ2-7,NA,NA,TRBV12-3/TRBV12-4
CASSARRIRPYNSPLHF,TGTGCCAGCAGCGCACGCAGGATTAGGCCCTATAATTCACCCCTCCACTTT,TRBJ1-6,NA,NA,TRBV11-2
CASSFNLDTQYF,TGCGCCAGCAGTTTCAATTTAGATACGCAGTATTTT,TRBJ2-3,NA,NA,TRBV4-1
CASSVDRFYGYTF,TGCGCCAGCAGCGTGGACAGGTTCTATGGCTACACCTTC,TRBJ1-2,once,TRBD1,TRBV5-1
CASSLAAGSNQPQHF,TGTGCCAGCAGCTTAGCCGCGGGGAGCAATCAGCCCCAGCATTTT,TRBJ1-5,NA,NA,TRBV7-2
CASSQDIGGRTEAFF,TGCGCCAGCAGCCAAGATATAGGGGGTCGTACTGAAGCTTTCTTT,TRBJ1-1,NA,NA,TRBV4-3
CASSLGRGQETQYF,TGCGCCAGCAGCTTAGGACGCGGGCAGGAGACCCAGTACTTC,TRBJ2-5,NA,NA,TRBV5-1
CASSRGGGAYEQYF,TGTGCCAGCAGTAGAGGCGGGGGAGCCTACGAGCAGTACTTC,TRBJ2-7,NA,TRBD2,TRBV2
CATTDGVSSGNTIYF,TGTGCCACCACCGACGGGGTGAGCTCTGGAAACACCATATATTTT,TRBJ1-3,NA,NA,TRBV28
CASSLSGAYEQYF,TGTGCCAGCAGCTTATCAGGGGCCTACGAGCAGTACTTC,TRBJ2-7,few,NA,TRBV7-6
CASSQIPATNEKLFF,TGCGCCAGCAGCCAAATTCCGGCAACTAATGAAAAACTGTTTTTT,TRBJ1-4,NA,NA,TRBV4-3
CASSLGQGNYGYTF,TGTGCCAGCAGCTTGGGACAGGGAAACTATGGCTACACCTTC,TRBJ1-2,NA,TRBD1,TRBV5-5
CASRQDRVIEKLFF,TGTGCCAGCAGACAGGACAGGGTGATTGAAAAACTGTTTTTT,TRBJ1-4,NA,TRBD1,TRBV6-5
CASRTGGNTIYF,TGTGCCAGCAGGACAGGCGGAAACACCATATATTTT,TRBJ1-3,few,NA,TRBV6-5
CASRDGQGSSYNEQFF,TGTGCCAGCAGAGACGGACAGGGAAGCTCCTACAATGAGCAGTTCTTC,TRBJ2-1,NA,TRBD1,TRBV6-4
CASSLRTLTSTDTQYF,TGTGCCAGCAGCTTAAGGACTCTAACTAGCACAGATACGCAGTATTTT,TRBJ2-3,NA,NA,TRBV5-4
CATSAGTGSEKLFF,TGTGCCACCAGTGCCGGGACAGGAAGTGAAAAACTGTTTTTT,TRBJ1-4,NA,TRBD1,TRBV24-1
CASSFASGNEQYF,TGTGCCAGCAGCTTCGCTAGCGGGAACGAGCAGTACTTC,TRBJ2-7,few,TRBD2,TRBV11-2
CASSVGLINEQYF,TGTGCCAGCAGCGTAGGCCTAATCAACGAGCAGTACTTC,TRBJ2-7,NA,NA,TRBV9
CASGLSSEQFF,TGTGCTAGTGGTTTGAGTAGCGAGCAGTTCTTC,TRBJ2-1,NA,NA,TRBV12-5
CASSLKEGTSWNEQFF,TGTGCCAGCTCATTAAAGGAGGGGACCTCTTGGAATGAGCAGTTCTTC,TRBJ2-1,once,NA,TRBV18